The rows below give T cell receptor beta chains drawn from one sample of a study of shared clonotypes between healthy human individuals. Method: immunoSEQ multiplex PCR; TCRdb's copy keeps in-frame clones and lacks some. Of fewer than 700,000 clones listed, around 78% are singletons. The sample comprised PBMCs. These receptors were obtained from a woman aged 40-49 years in good health. Some clones in this sample may be carry-over from other donors' samples. Both conserved end residues are part of each CDR3. A D gene is named only where the DNA matches it firmly. A row's size may be missing; if present it is once, few, many or a size class.

V	J	size	D	DNA	CDR3
TRBV5-4	TRBJ2-6	.	TRBD1	TGTGCCAGCAGCGTGACAGGGGGGTCCTCTGGGGCCAACGTCCTGACTTTC	CASSVTGGSSGANVLTF
TRBV27	TRBJ2-6	.	.	TGTGCCAGCAGTTATTCTTCTGGGGCCAACGTCCTGACTTTC	CASSYSSGANVLTF
TRBV28	TRBJ1-2	.	.	TGTGCCAGCAGTTTATCTTTACACCTCTATGGCTACACCTTC	CASSLSLHLYGYTF
TRBV28	TRBJ2-5	.	.	TGTGCCAGCAGCCTCGGGGGACGGGAGACCCAGTACTTC	CASSLGGRETQYF
TRBV5-1	TRBJ2-1	.	.	TGCGCCAGCAGAGTAGCTAGCTACAATGAGCAGTTCTTC	CASRVASYNEQFF
TRBV7-2	TRBJ2-7	.	.	TGTGCCAGCAGCTTGTCGAGGTCCTACGAGCAGTACTTC	CASSLSRSYEQYF
TRBV6-1	TRBJ2-2	once	.	TGTGCCAGCAGTGACGGGAGAAGAAACACCGGGGAGCTGTTTTTT	CASSDGRRNTGELFF
TRBV4-1	TRBJ2-7	.	TRBD2	TGCGCCAGCAGCCGTTCCGAGGCGGGAGTTGTTTTTAAGTCCTACGAGCAGTACTTC	CASSRSEAGVVFKSYEQYF
TRBV5-1	TRBJ2-3	.	TRBD1	TGCGCCAGCAGCTCGGGACAGGGGGGCACAGATACGCAGTATTTT	CASSSGQGGTDTQYF
TRBV30	TRBJ2-2	.	.	TGTGCCTGGAGGCAGAACACCGGGGAGCTGTTTTTT	CAWRQNTGELFF
TRBV19	TRBJ2-5	.	.	TGTGCCAGTAGTAAGGGGAGACAAGAGACCCAGTACTTC	CASSKGRQETQYF
TRBV28	TRBJ2-7	once	TRBD1	TGTGCCAGCAGTTTCTTACAGGGGGGTTACGAGCAGTACTTC	CASSFLQGGYEQYF
TRBV28	TRBJ2-5	.	.	TGTGCCAGCAAGCCCTTCCTGGGAGAGACCCAGTACTTC	CASKPFLGETQYF
TRBV11-2	TRBJ1-5	.	.	TGTGCCAGCCCCCGCGATAAGGGGGGCAATCAGCCCCAGCATTTT	CASPRDKGGNQPQHF
TRBV6-5	TRBJ2-1	.	TRBD1	TGTGCCAGCCGCCGGGACAGTTACAATGAGCAGTTCTTC	CASRRDSYNEQFF
TRBV11-3	TRBJ2-2	.	.	TGTGCCAGCGGGGTACCGAACACCGGGGAGCTGTTTTTT	CASGVPNTGELFF
TRBV15	TRBJ1-5	.	.	TGTGCCACCAGCAGTGCCAATCAGCCCCAGCATTTT	CATSSANQPQHF
TRBV30	TRBJ1-2	.	.	TGTGCCTGGAGTTTCGGCAGTTACTATGGCTACACCTTC	CAWSFGSYYGYTF
TRBV5-6	TRBJ2-1	.	TRBD2	TGTGCCAGCAGCCTCGGACTAGCGGCCCAACCAGGGGAGGAGCAGTTCTTC	CASSLGLAAQPGEEQFF
TRBV27	TRBJ2-7	.	.	TGTGCCAGCAGAAACCTAGCGTGGGGATCCTACGAGCAGTACTTC	CASRNLAWGSYEQYF
TRBV5-1	TRBJ2-2	.	.	TGCGCCAGCAGCAGCCCCGAGGTTGGCACCGGGGAGCTGTTTTTT	CASSSPEVGTGELFF
TRBV30	TRBJ1-3	.	TRBD1	TGTGCCTGGAGTCCTCGACAGGGTGACACCATATATTTT	CAWSPRQGDTIYF
TRBV6-1	TRBJ2-7	.	.	TGTGCCAGCCAGAGGTCCCCCCTCTACGAGCAGTACTTC	CASQRSPLYEQYF
TRBV2	TRBJ1-2	.	.	TGTGCCAGCAGTGTAGTGGTTAACTATGGCTACACCTTC	CASSVVVNYGYTF
TRBV27	TRBJ1-1	.	.	TGTGCCAGCAGCTTAGCTCTCCTGGGGGGGGCCCTGAACACTGAAGCTTTCTTT	CASSLALLGGALNTEAFF
TRBV18	TRBJ2-7	.	.	TGTGCCAGCTCACAACTAGTATTCGGGTCCTACGAGCAGTACTTC	CASSQLVFGSYEQYF
TRBV18	TRBJ2-2	few	.	TGTGCCAGCTCACCACCCCGACTACAACCCACCGGGGAGCTGTTTTTT	CASSPPRLQPTGELFF
TRBV29-1	TRBJ1-2	.	TRBD1	TGCAGCGTTGACCGGGACAGGGGGCAGAGTGGCTACACCTTC	CSVDRDRGQSGYTF
TRBV19	TRBJ2-1	few	.	TGTGCCAGTAGCGGGACCTACAATGAGCAGTTCTTC	CASSGTYNEQFF
TRBV6-1	TRBJ2-3	.	TRBD2	TGTGCCAGTGGACCGGGACTAGCGGGCACAGATACGCAGTATTTT	CASGPGLAGTDTQYF
TRBV15	TRBJ2-5	.	.	TGTGCCACCAGCAGAGATAGGGACACGAAAGAGACCCAGTACTTC	CATSRDRDTKETQYF
TRBV29-1	TRBJ1-2	.	.	TGCAGCGTACCCCGAACCGACAAGTATGGCTACACCTTC	CSVPRTDKYGYTF
TRBV19	TRBJ1-1	many	.	TGTGCCAGTAGTATAATAGGGTCGGGGAGCACTGAAGCTTTCTTT	CASSIIGSGSTEAFF
TRBV7-2	TRBJ2-2	.	.	TGTGCCAGCAGCCCCATTGCGGGGAACACCGGGGAGCTGTTTTTT	CASSPIAGNTGELFF
TRBV21-1	TRBJ2-7	.	.	TGTGCCAGCAGCAATGCGGGAGGAGGGTACGAGCAGTACTTC	CASSNAGGGYEQYF
TRBV19	TRBJ1-1	.	.	TGTGCCAGTAGTCCGGGGATATACACTGAAGCTTTCTTT	CASSPGIYTEAFF
TRBV5-1	TRBJ1-5	.	.	TGCGCCAGCAGCGTCGAGAGCAATCAGCCCCAGCATTTT	CASSVESNQPQHF
TRBV29-1	TRBJ2-7	once	.	TGCAGCGTCTCCGGGGGTAACCGAGACTACGAGCAGTACTTC	CSVSGGNRDYEQYF
TRBV11-1	TRBJ2-7	.	.	TGTGCCAGCAGCCGTGACAGCTACGAGCAGTACTTC	CASSRDSYEQYF
TRBV7-2	TRBJ2-3	.	.	TGTGCCAGCAGCTTATACATGGAAGGAGGCACAGATACGCAGTATTTT	CASSLYMEGGTDTQYF
TRBV5-1	TRBJ1-1	.	TRBD1	TGCGCCAGCAGCTTCCAGGGGGGAATGAACACTGAAGCTTTCTTT	CASSFQGGMNTEAFF
TRBV11-2	TRBJ2-5	.	.	TGTGCCAGCAGCTTAGTAGGTCAGGGTGGTGAGACCCAGTACTTC	CASSLVGQGGETQYF
TRBV28	TRBJ2-7	.	TRBD2	TGTGCCAGCAGCCTCCCGATTAGCGGGACCTACGAGCAGTACTTC	CASSLPISGTYEQYF
TRBV7-3	TRBJ2-2	.	.	TGTGCCAGCAGCCCCCCTAGGAACACCGGGGAGCTGTTTTTT	CASSPPRNTGELFF
TRBV4-1	TRBJ2-7	once	.	TGCGCCAGCAGCCTCAGTCACAGGTTCTCCTACGAGCAGTACTTC	CASSLSHRFSYEQYF
TRBV18	TRBJ1-3	few	.	TGTGCCAGCTCACAACGACAGGTTACCTCTGGAAACACCATATATTTT	CASSQRQVTSGNTIYF
TRBV5-4	TRBJ1-2	few	.	TGTGCCAGCAGCCCGGACGGGAACTATGGCTACACCTTC	CASSPDGNYGYTF
TRBV28	TRBJ2-7	.	.	TGTGCCAGCAGTACCCCGTCTATCCCATACGAGCAGTACTTC	CASSTPSIPYEQYF
TRBV28	TRBJ2-3	.	.	TGTGCCAGCAGTTTAGGTCCAGATACGCAGTATTTT	CASSLGPDTQYF
TRBV19	TRBJ1-1	few	TRBD1	TGTGCCTCCGACGGCCAGGGGGCGTTGGTGAACACTGAAGCTTTCTTT	CASDGQGALVNTEAFF
TRBV15	TRBJ2-1	.	.	TGTGCCACCAGCAGAGATGGACGAGCCGGAATCAATGAGCAGTTCTTC	CATSRDGRAGINEQFF
TRBV9	TRBJ2-1	.	.	TGTGCCAGCAGCGCAGACTCGTCCATCGTCTACAATGAGCAGTTCTTC	CASSADSSIVYNEQFF
TRBV5-1	TRBJ1-1	.	TRBD1	TGCGCCACCGGGACAGGGAACACTGAAGCTTTCTTT	CATGTGNTEAFF
TRBV7-9	TRBJ2-5	.	TRBD2	TGTGCCAGCAGCTCCTGGACTAGCGGTCAAGAGACCCAGTACTTC	CASSSWTSGQETQYF
TRBV28	TRBJ2-7	.	.	TGTGCCAGTGGTTTGGGACTGGGACTCGCCTACGAGCAGTACTTC	CASGLGLGLAYEQYF